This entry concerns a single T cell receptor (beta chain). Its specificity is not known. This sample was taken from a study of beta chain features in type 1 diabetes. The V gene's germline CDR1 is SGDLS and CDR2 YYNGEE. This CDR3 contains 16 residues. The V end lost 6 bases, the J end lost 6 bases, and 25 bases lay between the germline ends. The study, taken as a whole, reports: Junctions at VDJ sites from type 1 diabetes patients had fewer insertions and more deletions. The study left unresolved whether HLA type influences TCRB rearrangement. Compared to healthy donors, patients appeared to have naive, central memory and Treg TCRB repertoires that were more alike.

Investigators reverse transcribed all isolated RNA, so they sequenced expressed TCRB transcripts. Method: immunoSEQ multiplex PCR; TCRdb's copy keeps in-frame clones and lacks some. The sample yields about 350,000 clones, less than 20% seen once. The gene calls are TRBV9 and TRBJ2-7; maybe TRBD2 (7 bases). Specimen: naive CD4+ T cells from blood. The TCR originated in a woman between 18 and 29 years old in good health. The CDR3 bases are TGTGCCAGCAACCTAAGGGGGGGGACGGCGCTGGGCGAGCAGTACTTC. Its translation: CASNLRGGTALGEQYF.